This entry lists 30 T cell receptor beta chains sequenced from one sample in a study of T cell responses to AZD1222 COVID-19 vaccine (dated by TCRdb to the early 2020s). The library was obtained by the immunoSEQ multiplex PCR assay. The immuneACCESS repertoire file appears here via TCRdb, limited to in-frame rearrangements. These files lack a portion of the clones; in checked studies, under half of the deficit traces to unresolved V genes, and the cause of the others is not known. The sample table lists 75,000 to 90,000 clones, 85% to 95% of them with a count of one. The top ten hold around 30% of the sample. What this sample's time point label stands for: about 28 days (+/-7) after the second vaccine dose. Sequencing was performed on peripheral blood, taken 28 days after the second AZD1222 dose. The receptors here all came from an adult who received the AZD1222 COVID-19 vaccine.

This chain connects TRBV5-1 to TRBJ1-2; tentatively, D is TRBD1 (5 bases). Trimming shortened V by 2 bases and J by 7 bases, and 12 bases separated the two germline ends. Germline-derived CDR1 and CDR2 are SGHRS and YFSETQ. The CDR3 has 13 amino acids. This CDR3 is CASSLEGRSGYTF. CDR3 in DNA: TGCGCCAGCAGCTTAGAGGGGCGGAGTGGCTACACCTTC.

The chain couples TRBV29-1 to TRBJ2-3; 9 bases agree with TRBD2. This CDR3 has 16 residues. The germline V gene has CDR1 SQVTM and CDR2 ANQGSEA. Unmatched junction bases numbered 13, after V lost 7 bases and J lost 2 bases. CDR3 amino acids: CSGGTIAGDITDTQYF. The DNA for the CDR3 is TGCAGCGGGGGGACCATAGCGGGAGATATCACAGATACGCAGTATTTT.

The rearrangement uses TRBV28 and TRBJ2-7; TRBD1 is a possible D gene (5 bases). The V gene's germline CDR1 is MDHEN and CDR2 SYDVKM. Trimming removed 6 bases at V and 3 bases at J, with 15 bases between. The CDR3 is 14 amino acids. For the CDR3, the DNA is TGTGCCAGCAGCGACCCCCAGGGATACTACGAGCAGTACTTC. This codes for CASSDPQGYYEQYF.

The chain uses TRBV21-1 and TRBJ1-1. TRBV21-1 is assigned pseudogene status. This CDR3 comprises 15 residues. The CDR3 nucleotides read TGTGCCAGCAGCAAAGAAGGCAGGAGGGTCACTGAAGCTTTCTTT. It codes for CASSKEGRRVTEAFF.

The CDR3 region is CASSRAGEDGYTF. Written as DNA, the CDR3 is TGTGCCAGCAGCCGGGCAGGGGAGGATGGCTACACCTTC. This chain joins TRBV3-1 (or the pseudogene TRBV3-2) and TRBJ1-2, with a weak D call TRBD1 (6 bases). This CDR3 contains 13 residues. V lost 4 bases and J 6 bases, leaving 12 bases between the germline ends. The V gene's germline CDR1 is LGHDT and CDR2 YNNKEL (reference sequence).

The genes are TRBV29-1 and TRBJ1-3; weak D call: TRBD1 (5 bases). Per germline, CDR1 SQVTM and CDR2 ANQGSEA. The CDR3 length is 13 residues. Deletions cut 6 bases from V and 9 bases from J, with 18 bases between. The CDR3: CSVPGRGGGTIYF. The CDR3 bases are TGCAGCGTGCCAGGAAGGGGAGGCGGCACCATATATTTT. The whole variable domain, filled in from reference TRBV29-1 and TRBJ1-3, reads SAVISQKPSRDICQRGTSLTIQCQVDSQVTMMFWYRQQPGQSLTLIATANQGSEATYESGFVIDKFPISRPNLTFSTLTVSNMSPEDSSIYLCSVPGRGGGTIYFGEGSWLTVV.

This clone is a singleton in its sample. V usage is TRBV5-1 and J usage is TRBJ1-2; a weak D match, TRBD1 (5 bases). Trimming left V 1 base short and J 4 bases short, with 17 bases between. This CDR3 spans 16 amino acids. CDR1 is SGHRS, CDR2 YFSETQ, per germline. The CDR3 sequence is CASSLRPRGGSYGYTF. The CDR3 DNA reads TGCGCCAGCAGCTTGCGCCCCCGGGGCGGGTCCTATGGCTACACCTTC.

The chain carries TRBV11-2 and TRBJ2-3, with a weak D call TRBD2 (6 bases). Germline V gene lookup returns CDR1 SGHAT and CDR2 FQNNGV. This CDR3 region has 14 residues. The V end lost 4 bases, the J end lost 2 bases, and 10 bases lay between the germline ends. The CDR3 loop reads CASSWTTHTDTQYF. CDR3 bases: TGTGCCAGCAGCTGGACTACACACACAGATACGCAGTATTTT.

This chain joins TRBV10-3 and TRBJ2-7, with 12 bases lining up with TRBD2. The CDR3 is made up of 15 amino acids. V shed 4 bases and J 2 bases; nucleotides not matched to a gene: 3. Germline V gives CDR1 ENHRY, CDR2 SYGVKD. This CDR3 reads CAISATSGGTYEQYF. The CDR3 DNA follows: TGTGCCATCAGTGCAACTAGCGGGGGGACCTACGAGCAGTACTTC.

V gene TRBV1 combines with J gene TRBJ2-1; the table's D call TRBD2 went unverified against the DNA. TRBV1 is classified as a pseudogene. This CDR3 is 13 amino acids long. As DNA, the CDR3 is TGCACCAGCAGCCAACTAGCGCTCAATGAGCAGTTCTTC. Its translation is CTSSQLALNEQFF.

The rearrangement joins TRBV6-5 to TRBJ1-2, with 8 bases lining up with TRBD1. Germline CDR1 reads MNHEY; CDR2 reads SVGAGI. The CDR3 is 13 amino acids. The trim removed 6 bases at V and 8 bases at J, leaving 8 bases unmatched. Here the CDR3 DNA reads TGTGCCAGCAGCTTGGACAGGGTAACGGGCTACACCTTC. Protein: CASSLDRVTGYTF.

V usage is TRBV6-7 and J usage is TRBJ1-1, with a tentative D call TRBD1 (5 bases). TRBV6-7 is an ORF; its function is uncertain. Trimming removed 6 bases at V and 11 bases at J, with 22 bases between. The CDR3 has 14 residues. The CDR3: CASSSGTSRIGAFF. The CDR3 DNA reads TGTGCCAGCAGCTCTGGGACTTCTAGAATAGGGGCTTTCTTT.

CDR3 DNA sequence: TGTGCCAGCAGCTTAAGCCAGGCCCGACCCCAGGGCTACACCTTC. Amino acids: CASSLSQARPQGYTF. This chain joins TRBV7-9 and TRBJ1-2, with no clear D. CDR3 length: 15 residues. V lost 2 bases and J 8 bases, leaving 18 bases between the germline ends. Germline V gene lookup returns CDR1 SEHNR and CDR2 FQNEAQ (reference sequence).

V is TRBV2 and J is TRBJ2-7; TRBD2 matches 9 bases. The CDR3 consists of 12 residues. V gave up 7 bases and J gave up 7 bases; unmatched junction bases: 5. Germline V CDR1 and CDR2: SNHLY, FYNNEI. The CDR3 DNA is TGTGCCAGCACCGGACTAGCGAAAGAGCAGTACTTC. Protein product: CASTGLAKEQYF.

The rearrangement uses TRBV27 and TRBJ1-1; D remains ambiguous. Germline CDR1 and CDR2: MNHEY and SMNVEV (reference sequence). The CDR3 consists of 13 residues. The ends were cut back, 1 base at V and 5 bases at J, with 8 bases in the middle. Here the CDR3 reads CASSLLAGTEAFF. In DNA form, the CDR3 reads TGTGCCAGCAGTTTATTGGCGGGGACTGAAGCTTTCTTT.

This sequence joins TRBV6-5 and TRBJ1-4; possible D gene TRBD1, 5 bases. From germline, CDR1 is MNHEY and CDR2 SVGAGI. The CDR3 sequence is 14 residues long. Trimming pared 5 bases from V and 4 bases from J, leaving 11 bases between. The CDR3 DNA is TGTGCCAGCAGTCAGCGGAGGGGTAATGAAAAACTGTTTTTT. It specifies CASSQRRGNEKLFF.

The chain joins TRBV3-1 (or the pseudogene TRBV3-2) to TRBJ2-3; D not certain. CDR1 and CDR2 (germline): LGHDT, YNNKEL (reference sequence). This CDR3 region has 12 residues. V shed 0 bases and J shed 10 bases, with 8 bases lying between them. This chain's CDR3 is CASSQDVAAQYF. The CDR3 nucleotides are TGTGCCAGCAGCCAAGATGTAGCTGCGCAGTATTTT.

V gene TRBV28 combines with J gene TRBJ1-4; D is ambiguous. This CDR3 is built from 14 residues. The germline V and J ends were trimmed by 6 bases and 0 bases, with 8 bases remaining between them. Germline assignment: CDR1 MDHEN and CDR2 SYDVKM. The CDR3 sequence: CASRTGTTNEKLFF. As DNA, the CDR3 is TGTGCCAGCAGGACCGGGACAACTAATGAAAAACTGTTTTTT.

The rearrangement links TRBV3-1 (or the pseudogene TRBV3-2) to TRBJ2-7, with TRBD1 matching over 8 bases. Germline assignment: CDR1 LGHDT and CDR2 YNNKEL (reference sequence). The CDR3 is 13 amino acids. Unmatched junction bases numbered 3, after V lost 6 bases and J lost 2 bases. CDR3 residues: CASSRTGTYEQYF. CDR3 bases: TGTGCCAGCAGTCGGACAGGGACCTACGAGCAGTACTTC.

V and J are TRBV2 and TRBJ1-2, with TRBD1 identical over 10 bases. Germline trimming cut 4 bases from V and 4 bases from J; bases unmatched to any gene: 0. Germline CDR1 and CDR2: SNHLY and FYNNEI. The CDR3 is 13 residues long. The CDR3 bases are TGTGCCAGCAGTGGGACAGGGGGCTATGGCTACACCTTC. Translated, it gives CASSGTGGYGYTF. The full variable domain, rest sourced from reference TRBV2 and TRBJ1-2, is EPEVTQTPSHQVTQMGQEVILRCVPISNHLYFYWYRQILGQKVEFLVSFYNNEISEKSEIFDDQFSVERPDGSNFTLKIRSTKLEDSAMYFCASSGTGGYGYTFGSGTRLTVV.

This clone was seen a single time. The chain has TRBV5-1 and TRBJ2-1; D might be TRBD2 (5 bases). Germline CDR1 SGHRS, CDR2 YFSETQ. This CDR3 contains 20 residues. The germline V and J ends were trimmed by 0 bases and 0 bases, with 22 bases remaining between them. CDR3 region: CASSLAISVSSGDSYNEQFF. The CDR3 DNA is TGCGCCAGCAGCTTGGCCATTAGCGTCTCGAGCGGTGACTCCTACAATGAGCAGTTCTTC.

The V gene is TRBV6-6, the J gene TRBJ2-7, with TRBD2 identical over 7 bases. With 2 bases clipped from V and 3 bases from J, the junction kept 7 bases outside the gene matches. There are 15 residues in the CDR3. Germline loops: CDR1 MNHNY, CDR2 SVGAGI (reference sequence). The CDR3 sequence is CASSYDGGGNYEQYF. The CDR3 DNA sequence: TGTGCCAGCAGTTACGATGGCGGGGGTAACTACGAGCAGTACTTC.

This rearrangement joins TRBV5-4 to TRBJ1-5; 11 nucleotides agree with TRBD1. The length of the CDR3 is 15 residues. CDR1 is SGHNT, CDR2 YYREEE, per germline (reference sequence). V shed 4 bases and J 6 bases; nucleotides not matched to a gene: 6. DNA of the CDR3: TGTGCCAGCAGCACCGGGACAGGGGGAGGTCAGCCCCAGCATTTT. It codes for CASSTGTGGGQPQHF.

V and J are TRBV28 and TRBJ1-6, with D perhaps matching TRBD1 (5 bases). The CDR3 runs to 15 residues. CDR1 is MDHEN and CDR2 is SYDVKM in the germline V gene. The V end was cut by 6 bases, the J end by 7 bases, with 16 bases between. This CDR3 reads CASSAGPGRNSPLHF. CDR3 in DNA: TGTGCCAGCAGCGCGGGGCCCGGGAGGAATTCACCCCTCCACTTT.

V is TRBV15 and J is TRBJ1-5; D is possibly TRBD1 (5 bases). Trimming removed 4 bases at V and 4 bases at J, with 20 bases between. This CDR3 region has 17 residues. Looked up from germline, CDR1 is LNHNV and CDR2 is YYDKDF (reference sequence). CDR3 nucleotide sequence: TGTGCCACCAGCATAAGTCGAGCAGGGCCGGGAAATCAGCCCCAGCATTTT. Protein product: CATSISRAGPGNQPQHF.

This CDR3 reads CASSPPTSGSTDTQYF. The CDR3 bases are TGCGCCAGCAGCCCACCGACTAGCGGGAGTACAGATACGCAGTATTTT. The chain carries TRBV5-1 and TRBJ2-3, with TRBD2 matching 12 bases. The CDR3 runs 16 residues. Germline V lookup: CDR1 SGHRS, CDR2 YFSETQ. V lost 4 bases and J lost 3; bases outside the gene matches: 6.

V gene TRBV7-6 combines with J gene TRBJ2-7, with 9 bases fitting TRBD1. Germline-derived CDR1 and CDR2 are SGHVS and FNYEAQ. The CDR3 totals 13 residues. Trimming at V came to 4 bases and at J to 5 bases, leaving 3 bases not matched to a gene. CDR3 nucleotides: TGTGCCAGCAGCTGGACAGGGGACCACGAGCAGTACTTC. It codes for CASSWTGDHEQYF.

As DNA, the CDR3 is TGTGCCAGCAGTTTAACTCGCGGGGGCGATGGATATTTT. Translation gives CASSLTRGGDGYF. The chain has TRBV6-2 or TRBV6-3 and TRBJ1-3; tentatively, D is TRBD1 (6 bases). The CDR3 covers 13 residues. V was trimmed by 4 bases and J by 15 bases, leaving 19 bases between them. Per the germline V gene, CDR1 is MNHEY and CDR2 is SVGEGT.

The V gene is TRBV18, the J gene TRBJ2-2; TRBD2 agrees at 9 bases. In germline, CDR1 is KGHSH, CDR2 LQKENI. V was clipped by 1 base and J by 3 bases; unmatched bases: 9. The CDR3 is 18 residues long. The CDR3 spells CASSPRAAGGPDTGELFF. In DNA, the CDR3 is TGTGCCAGCTCACCACGGGCGGCGGGAGGGCCCGACACCGGGGAGCTGTTTTTT.

The chain is built from TRBV28 and TRBJ2-2; 8 nucleotides match TRBD2. Germline CDR1 reads MDHEN; CDR2 reads SYDVKM. J gave up 2 bases and V 6 bases, and 2 bases lay outside the gene matches. This CDR3 region has 14 residues. The CDR3 DNA reads as TGTGCCAGCAGCCGGGGGGGAAACACCGGGGAGCTGTTTTTT. It is translated as CASSRGGNTGELFF.